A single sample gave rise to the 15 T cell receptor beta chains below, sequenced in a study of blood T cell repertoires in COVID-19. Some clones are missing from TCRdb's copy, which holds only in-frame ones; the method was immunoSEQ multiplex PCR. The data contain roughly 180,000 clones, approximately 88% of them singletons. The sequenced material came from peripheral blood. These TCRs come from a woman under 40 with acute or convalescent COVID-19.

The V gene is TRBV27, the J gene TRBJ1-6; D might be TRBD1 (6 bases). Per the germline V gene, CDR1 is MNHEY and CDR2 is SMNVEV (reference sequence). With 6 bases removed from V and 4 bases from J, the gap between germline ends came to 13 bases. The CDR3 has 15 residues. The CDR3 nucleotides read TGTGCCAGCAGATTCGACAGGACTTATAATTCACCCCTCCACTTT. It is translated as CASRFDRTYNSPLHF.

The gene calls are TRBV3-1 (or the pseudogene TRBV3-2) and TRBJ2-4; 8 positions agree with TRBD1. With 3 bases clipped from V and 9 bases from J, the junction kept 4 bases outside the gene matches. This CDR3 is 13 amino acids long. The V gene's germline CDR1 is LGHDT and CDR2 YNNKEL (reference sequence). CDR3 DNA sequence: TGTGCCAGCAGCCAGGTAACAGGGGGCATTCAGTACTTC. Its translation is CASSQVTGGIQYF.

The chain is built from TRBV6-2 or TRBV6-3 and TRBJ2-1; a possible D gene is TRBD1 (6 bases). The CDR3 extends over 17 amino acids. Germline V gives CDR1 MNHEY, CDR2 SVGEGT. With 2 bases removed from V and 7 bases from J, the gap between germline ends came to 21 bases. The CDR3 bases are TGTGCCAGCAGTTACAGGCCTGCCGGCAGGGGAACGAATGAGCAGTTCTTC. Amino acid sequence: CASSYRPAGRGTNEQFF.

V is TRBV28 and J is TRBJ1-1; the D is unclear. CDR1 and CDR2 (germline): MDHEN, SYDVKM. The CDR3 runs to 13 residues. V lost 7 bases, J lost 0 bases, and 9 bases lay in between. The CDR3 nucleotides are TGTGCCAGCACCTACCCTTTGAACACTGAAGCTTTCTTT. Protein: CASTYPLNTEAFF.

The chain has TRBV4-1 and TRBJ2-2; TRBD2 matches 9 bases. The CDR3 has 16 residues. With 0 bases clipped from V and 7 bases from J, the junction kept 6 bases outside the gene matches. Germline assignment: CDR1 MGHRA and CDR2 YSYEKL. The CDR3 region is CASSQEGGRGIGELFF. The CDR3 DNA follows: TGCGCCAGCAGCCAAGAAGGCGGGAGGGGGATCGGGGAGCTGTTTTTT.

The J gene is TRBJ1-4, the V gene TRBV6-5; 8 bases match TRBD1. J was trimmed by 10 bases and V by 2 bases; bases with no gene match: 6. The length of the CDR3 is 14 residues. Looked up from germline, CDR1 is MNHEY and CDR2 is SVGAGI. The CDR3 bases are TGTGCCAGCAGTTACGCCGGGACAGGACTAAAACTGTTTTTT. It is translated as CASSYAGTGLKLFF.

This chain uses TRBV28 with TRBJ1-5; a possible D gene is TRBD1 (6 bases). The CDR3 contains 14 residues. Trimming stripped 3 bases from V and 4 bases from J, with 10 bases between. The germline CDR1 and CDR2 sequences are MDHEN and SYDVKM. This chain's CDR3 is CASSFGTTNQPQHF. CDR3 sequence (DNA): TGTGCCAGCAGTTTCGGGACAACAAATCAGCCCCAGCATTTT.

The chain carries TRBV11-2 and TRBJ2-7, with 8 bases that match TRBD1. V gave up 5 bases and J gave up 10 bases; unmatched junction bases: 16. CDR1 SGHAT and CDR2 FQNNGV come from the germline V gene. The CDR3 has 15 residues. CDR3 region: CASSATYGTGGEQYF. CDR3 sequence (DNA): TGTGCCAGCAGCGCAACCTACGGGACAGGAGGGGAACAGTACTTC. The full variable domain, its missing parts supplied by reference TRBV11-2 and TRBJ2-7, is EAGVAQSPRYKIIEKRQSVAFWCNPISGHATLYWYQQILGQGPKLLIQFQNNGVVDDSQLPKDRFSAERLKGVDSTLKIQPAKLEDSAVYLCASSATYGTGGEQYFGPGTRLTVT.

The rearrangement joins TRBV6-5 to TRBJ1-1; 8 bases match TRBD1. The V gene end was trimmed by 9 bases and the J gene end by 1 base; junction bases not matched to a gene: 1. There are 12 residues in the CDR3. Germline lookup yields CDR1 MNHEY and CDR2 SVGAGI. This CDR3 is CARDRGNTEAFF. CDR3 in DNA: TGTGCCAGAGACAGGGGGAACACTGAAGCTTTCTTT.

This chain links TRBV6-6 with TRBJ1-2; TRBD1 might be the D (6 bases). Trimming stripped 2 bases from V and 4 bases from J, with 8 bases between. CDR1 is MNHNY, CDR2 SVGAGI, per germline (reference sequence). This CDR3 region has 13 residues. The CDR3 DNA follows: TGTGCCAGCAGTTACGGGGGCCGCTATGGCTACACCTTC. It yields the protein CASSYGGRYGYTF.

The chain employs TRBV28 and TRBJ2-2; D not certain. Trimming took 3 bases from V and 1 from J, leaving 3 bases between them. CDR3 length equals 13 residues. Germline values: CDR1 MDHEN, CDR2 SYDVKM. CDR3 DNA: TGTGCCAGCAGTTTCCGGAACACCGGGGAGCTGTTTTTT. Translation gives CASSFRNTGELFF.

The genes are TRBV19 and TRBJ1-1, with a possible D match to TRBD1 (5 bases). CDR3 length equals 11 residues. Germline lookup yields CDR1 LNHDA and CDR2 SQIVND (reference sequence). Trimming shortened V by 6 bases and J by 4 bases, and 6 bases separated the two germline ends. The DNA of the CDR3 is TGTGCCAGTAGCGGGGGCACTGAAGCTTTCTTT. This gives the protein CASSGGTEAFF. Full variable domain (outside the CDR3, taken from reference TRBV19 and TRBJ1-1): DGGITQSPKYLFRKEGQNVTLSCEQNLNHDAMYWYRQDPGQGLRLIYYSQIVNDFQKGDIAEGYSVSREKKESFPLTVTSAQKNPTAFYLCASSGGTEAFFGQGTRLTVV.

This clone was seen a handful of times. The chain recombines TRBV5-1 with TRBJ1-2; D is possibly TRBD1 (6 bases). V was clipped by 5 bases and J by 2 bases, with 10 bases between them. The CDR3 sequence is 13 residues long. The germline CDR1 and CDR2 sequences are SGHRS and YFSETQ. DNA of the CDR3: TGCGCCAGCAGGGCCGACAGGAACTATGGCTACACCTTC. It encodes CASRADRNYGYTF.

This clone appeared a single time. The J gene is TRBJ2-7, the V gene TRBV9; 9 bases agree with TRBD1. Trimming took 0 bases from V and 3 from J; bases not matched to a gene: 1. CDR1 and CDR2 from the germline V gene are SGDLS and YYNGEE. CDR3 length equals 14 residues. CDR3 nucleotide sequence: TGTGCCAGCAGCGTAGGGGACAGGGTCTACGAGCAGTACTTC. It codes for CASSVGDRVYEQYF.

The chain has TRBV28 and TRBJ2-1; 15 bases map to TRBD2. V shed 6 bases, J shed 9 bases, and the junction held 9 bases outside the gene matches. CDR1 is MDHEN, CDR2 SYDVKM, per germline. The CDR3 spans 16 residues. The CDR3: CASSLTGTSGRSEQFF. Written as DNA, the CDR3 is TGTGCCAGCAGCCTCACCGGGACTAGCGGGAGGAGTGAGCAGTTCTTC.